One and the same sample provided the 21 T cell receptor beta chains below, sequenced in a study of OX40 agonist ivuxolimab in advanced cancers. Measured with immunoSEQ multiplex PCR; TCRdb has only the in-frame clones, and not every one. The profile shows tens of thousands of clones, 85% to 90% of them singletons. Here the sequenced sample was CD4+ or CD8+ T cells sorted from blood, taken in a trial of the OX40 agonist ivuxolimab. All receptors derive from an adult with an advanced solid tumor such as melanoma, head and neck, liver or kidney cancer.

Here the CDR3 reads CASSLLTGLGTGELFF. CDR3 in DNA: TGTGCCAGCAGCCTATTGACAGGGTTGGGCACCGGGGAGCTGTTTTTT. The V call is TRBV28, the J call TRBJ2-2; 7 nucleotides match TRBD1. Trimming at V came to 6 bases and at J to 4 bases, leaving 11 bases not matched to a gene. CDR1 and CDR2 from the germline V gene are MDHEN and SYDVKM. This CDR3 spans 16 amino acids.

The J gene is TRBJ2-5, the V gene TRBV10-3; weak D call: TRBD2 (6 bases). This CDR3 is built from 12 residues. The V end was cut by 2 bases, the J end by 5 bases, with 6 bases between. From germline, CDR1 is ENHRY and CDR2 SYGVKD. The CDR3 sequence is CAISEGGETQYF. DNA for the CDR3: TGTGCCATCAGTGAGGGGGGGGAGACCCAGTACTTC.

The gene calls are TRBV10-3 and TRBJ1-4; the match to TRBD1 covers 7 bases. Trimming at V came to 6 bases and at J to 0 bases, leaving 4 bases not matched to a gene. This CDR3 spans 15 amino acids. From germline, CDR1 is ENHRY and CDR2 SYGVKD. CDR3 nucleotides: TGTGCCATCAGCACCGGACAGGCAACTAATGAAAAACTGTTTTTT. Protein: CAISTGQATNEKLFF.

The chain combines TRBV29-1 with TRBJ2-3, with D possibly TRBD2 on 6 matching bases. Germline values: CDR1 SQVTM, CDR2 ANQGSEA. The CDR3 contains 14 residues. With 4 bases removed from V and 3 bases from J, the gap between germline ends came to 14 bases. The CDR3 sequence: CSVAQDRGTDTQYF. In DNA form, the CDR3 reads TGCAGCGTTGCGCAGGACCGGGGGACAGATACGCAGTATTTT.

The gene calls are TRBV2 and TRBJ2-1, with D perhaps matching TRBD2 (7 bases). Germline CDR1 reads SNHLY; CDR2 reads FYNNEI. The CDR3 loop spans 21 amino acids. Between the trimmed V and J ends, which lost 2 bases and 4 bases, there was a span of 30 bases. In DNA form, the CDR3 reads TGTGCCAGCAGTGAAATCATTGCGGGAGAAGTAGGGGGTTCGTATTACAATGAGCAGTTCTTC. It codes for CASSEIIAGEVGGSYYNEQFF.

Only a few counts were recorded for this clone. Here the CDR3 DNA reads TGTGCCGTGAGTACTAGCGGGACTTACAATGAGCAGTTCTTC. It codes for CAVSTSGTYNEQFF. V usage is TRBV10-3 and J usage is TRBJ2-1, with 10 bases matching TRBD2. CDR3 length equals 14 residues. The junction had 8 bases not matched to a gene; V was cut back by 11 bases and J by 4 bases. Germline V gene sequence: CDR1 ENHRY, CDR2 SYGVKD.

The V and J genes are TRBV7-2 and TRBJ2-5; D remains ambiguous. TRBJ2-7 matches the DNA end more closely, so the J call is doubtful. The length of the CDR3 is 12 residues. The V gene's germline CDR1 is SGHTA and CDR2 FQGNSA. The chain's CDR3 is CASSLTAYEQYF. Written as DNA, the CDR3 is TGTGCCAGCAGCTTAACAGCGTACGAGCAGTACTTC.

J is TRBJ1-2 and V is TRBV11-2, with TRBD1 identical over 7 bases. Germline CDR1 SGHAT, CDR2 FQNNGV. This CDR3 comprises 13 residues. V trimming: 5 bases; J trimming: 2 bases; junction bases outside the gene matches: 2. CDR3 coding DNA: TGTGCCAGCAGCCCGGGACAGAACTATGGCTACACCTTC. Translation: CASSPGQNYGYTF.

This sequence joins TRBV12-5 and TRBJ2-1; D not certain. With 5 bases removed from V and 6 bases from J, the gap between germline ends came to 8 bases. Germline V gene sequence: CDR1 LGHNT, CDR2 FRNRAP. CDR3 size: 12 residues. This CDR3 is CASGSTSNEQFF. The CDR3 DNA sequence: TGTGCTAGTGGTAGCACAAGCAATGAGCAGTTCTTC.

This clone appeared once. V is TRBV7-9 and J is TRBJ1-4; tentative D call: TRBD1 (6 bases). This CDR3 region has 17 residues. Germline CDR1 and CDR2: SEHNR and FQNEAQ (reference sequence). Deletions cut 4 bases from V and 4 bases from J, with 19 bases between. The CDR3 DNA reads as TGTGCCAGCAGCTGGACACGATATGCAGGGGTTAATGAAAAACTGTTTTTT. Translating gives CASSWTRYAGVNEKLFF.

There are a few counts of this clone. The chain uses TRBV4-1 and TRBJ2-7; 9 bases fit TRBD2. This CDR3 region has 17 residues. With V trimmed by 2 bases and J by 1 base, 9 bases remained unmatched. Germline assignment: CDR1 MGHRA and CDR2 YSYEKL. DNA for the CDR3: TGCGCCAGCAGCCAAATGCAACCGGGACTAGCTTCCTACGAGCAGTACTTC. This sequence encodes CASSQMQPGLASYEQYF.

The CDR3 sequence is CASSLVQETQYF. CDR3 coding DNA: TGCGCCAGCAGCTTAGTACAAGAGACCCAGTACTTC. The genes are TRBV5-1 and TRBJ2-5; D uncertain. Germline lookup yields CDR1 SGHRS and CDR2 YFSETQ. The CDR3 consists of 12 residues. Trimming stripped 2 bases from V and 2 bases from J, with 4 bases between.

The chain couples TRBV18 to TRBJ1-2; D unclear. In germline, CDR1 is KGHSH, CDR2 LQKENI. This CDR3 is 15 amino acids long. Trimming pared 6 bases from V and 2 bases from J, leaving 16 bases between. The CDR3 region is CASSRQKELNYGYTF. DNA of the CDR3: TGTGCCAGCTCCCGTCAAAAGGAGCTAAACTATGGCTACACCTTC.

The chain's CDR3 is CASSLGTSYFYEQYF. In nucleotides, the CDR3 is TGTGCCAGCAGTTTAGGGACTAGCTACTTCTACGAGCAGTACTTC. The genes are TRBV28 and TRBJ2-7, with 9 bases fitting TRBD2. CDR3 length: 15 amino acids. V was pared by 2 bases and J by 3 bases, with 5 bases of the junction left unmatched. The V gene's germline CDR1 is MDHEN and CDR2 SYDVKM.

The V call is TRBV7-8, the J call TRBJ1-2; D gene ambiguous. V lost 5 bases and J lost 1, with 8 bases in between. Germline CDR1 is SGHVS and CDR2 is FQNEAQ. CDR3 length: 13 amino acids. CDR3 DNA sequence: TGTGCCAGCAGCCCTGAGAGTAACTATGGCTACACCTTC. As protein: CASSPESNYGYTF. The full variable domain, completed using reference TRBV7-8 and TRBJ1-2, is GAGVSQSPRYKVAKRGQDVALRCDPISGHVSLFWYQQALGQGPEFLTYFQNEAQLDKSGLPSDRFFAERPEGSVSTLKIQRTQQEDSAVYLCASSPESNYGYTFGSGTRLTVV.

The chain carries TRBV4-2 and TRBJ2-2, with D possibly being TRBD1 or TRBD2 (6 bases each). V was pared by 2 bases and J by 4 bases, with 14 bases between. From germline, CDR1 is LGHNA and CDR2 YNFKEQ. The CDR3 has 16 amino acids. The CDR3 coding sequence is TGTGCCAGCAGCCAAAACGGGGGCGCGGGCACCGGGGAGCTGTTTTTT. The encoded protein is CASSQNGGAGTGELFF.

This clone is a singleton in its sample. Here the CDR3 DNA reads TGTGCCTGGAGTATCGGTCTAGCGGACACAGATACGCAGTATTTT. Its translation: CAWSIGLADTDTQYF. The gene calls are TRBV30 and TRBJ2-3; 7 bases match TRBD2. The CDR3 is 15 amino acids. Germline V lookup: CDR1 GTSNPN, CDR2 SVGIG (reference sequence). V was clipped by 2 bases and J by 2 bases; unmatched bases: 7.

The chain carries TRBV4-1 and TRBJ2-3; D may be TRBD2 (7 bases). CDR1 is MGHRA, CDR2 YSYEKL, per germline. Trimming cost V 4 bases and J 2 bases, with 13 bases left between them. The CDR3 is made up of 15 amino acids. In DNA, the CDR3 is TGCGCCAGCAGCCGGGGGGGCCAGGACACAGATACGCAGTATTTT. This codes for CASSRGGQDTDTQYF.

This chain joins TRBV30 and TRBJ1-6; D remains ambiguous. Germline V gene sequence: CDR1 GTSNPN, CDR2 SVGIG (reference sequence). The CDR3 length is 13 residues. V gave up 5 bases and J gave up 7 bases, with 12 bases separating them. In DNA, the CDR3 is TGTGCCTGGTGTCGGCAAGGAAATTCACCCCTCCACTTT. Its protein is CAWCRQGNSPLHF.

CDR3 region: CASSHRDREAEQYF. Written as DNA, the CDR3 is TGTGCCAGCAGCCACCGGGACAGGGAGGCAGAGCAGTACTTC. The chain recombines TRBV11-3 with TRBJ2-7, with 9 nucleotides matching TRBD1. In germline, CDR1 is SGHNT, CDR2 YENEEA. V shed 5 bases and J 7 bases; nucleotides not matched to a gene: 9. The CDR3 has 14 amino acids.

V usage is TRBV10-3 and J usage is TRBJ2-1; TRBD2 aligns across 7 bases. This CDR3 spans 13 amino acids. Per germline, CDR1 ENHRY and CDR2 SYGVKD. V trimming: 10 bases; J trimming: 6 bases; junction bases outside the gene matches: 9. Written as DNA, the CDR3 is TGTGCCAGCCAGCGGGACCTGGGCAATGAGCAGTTCTTC. Amino acids: CASQRDLGNEQFF.